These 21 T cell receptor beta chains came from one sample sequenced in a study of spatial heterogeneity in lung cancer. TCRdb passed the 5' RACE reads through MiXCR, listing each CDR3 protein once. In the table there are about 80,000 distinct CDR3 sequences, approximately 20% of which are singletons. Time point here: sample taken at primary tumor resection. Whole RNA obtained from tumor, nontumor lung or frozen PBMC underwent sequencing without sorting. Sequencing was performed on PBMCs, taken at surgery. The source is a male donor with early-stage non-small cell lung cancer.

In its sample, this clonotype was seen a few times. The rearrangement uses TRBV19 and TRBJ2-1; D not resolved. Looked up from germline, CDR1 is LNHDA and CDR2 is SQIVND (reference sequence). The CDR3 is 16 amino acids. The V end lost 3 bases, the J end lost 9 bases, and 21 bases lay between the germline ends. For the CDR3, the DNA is TGTGCCAGTAGTATGAAGGGCGTGACGTCGAAGGGTGAGCAGTTCTTC. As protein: CASSMKGVTSKGEQFF.

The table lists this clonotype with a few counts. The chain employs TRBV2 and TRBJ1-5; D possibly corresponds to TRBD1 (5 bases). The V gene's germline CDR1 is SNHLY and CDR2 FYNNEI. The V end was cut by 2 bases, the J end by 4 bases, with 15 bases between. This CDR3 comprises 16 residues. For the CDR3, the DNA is TGTGCCAGCAGTGAAACACGAGGGGCTGGGAATCAGCCCCAGCATTTT. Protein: CASSETRGAGNQPQHF.

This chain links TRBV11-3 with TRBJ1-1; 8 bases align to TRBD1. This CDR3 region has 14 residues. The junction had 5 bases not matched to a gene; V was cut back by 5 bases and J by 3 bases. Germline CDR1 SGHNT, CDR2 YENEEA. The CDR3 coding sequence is TGTGCCAGCAGCCAGACAGGGGCCGACACTGAAGCTTTCTTT. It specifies CASSQTGADTEAFF.

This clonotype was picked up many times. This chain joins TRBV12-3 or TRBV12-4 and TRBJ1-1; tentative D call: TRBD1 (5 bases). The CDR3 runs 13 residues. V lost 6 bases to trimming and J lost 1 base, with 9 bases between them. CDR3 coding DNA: TGTGCCAGCAGCCGGACAAGGAACACTGAAGCTTTCTTT. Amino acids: CASSRTRNTEAFF.

The DNA for the CDR3 is TGCAGCGTCCTCCCGGGACAGGGACAAGAGACCCAGTACTTC. Its translation is CSVLPGQGQETQYF. The V call is TRBV29-1, the J call TRBJ2-5, with TRBD1 matching over 9 bases. V lost 6 bases, J lost 2 bases, and 7 bases stayed unmatched. Germline V gives CDR1 SQVTM, CDR2 ANQGSEA. The length of the CDR3 is 14 residues. Looking up the rest from reference TRBV29-1 and TRBJ2-5 gives the full variable domain: SAVISQKPSRDICQRGTSLTIQCQVDSQVTMMFWYRQQPGQSLTLIATANQGSEATYESGFVIDKFPISRPNLTFSTLTVSNMSPEDSSIYLCSVLPGQGQETQYFGPGTRLLVL.

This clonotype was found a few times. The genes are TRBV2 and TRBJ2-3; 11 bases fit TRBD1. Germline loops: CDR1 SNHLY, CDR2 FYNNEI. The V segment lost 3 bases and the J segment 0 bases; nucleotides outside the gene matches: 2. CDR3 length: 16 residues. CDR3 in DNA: TGTGCCAGCAGTGATGGGACAGGGGGAAGCACAGATACGCAGTATTTT. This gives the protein CASSDGTGGSTDTQYF.

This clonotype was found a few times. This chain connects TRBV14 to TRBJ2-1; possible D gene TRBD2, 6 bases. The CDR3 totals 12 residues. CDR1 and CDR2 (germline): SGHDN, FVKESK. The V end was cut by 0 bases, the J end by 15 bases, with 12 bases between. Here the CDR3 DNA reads TGTGCCAGCAGCCAAGATGGGTGGAGGGGGTTCTTC. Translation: CASSQDGWRGFF.

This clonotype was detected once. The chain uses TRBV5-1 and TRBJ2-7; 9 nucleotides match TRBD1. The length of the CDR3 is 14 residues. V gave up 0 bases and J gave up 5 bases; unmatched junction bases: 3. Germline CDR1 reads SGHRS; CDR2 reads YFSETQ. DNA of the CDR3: TGCGCCAGCAGCTTGGGACAGGGGGACAACGAGCAGTACTTC. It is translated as CASSLGQGDNEQYF.

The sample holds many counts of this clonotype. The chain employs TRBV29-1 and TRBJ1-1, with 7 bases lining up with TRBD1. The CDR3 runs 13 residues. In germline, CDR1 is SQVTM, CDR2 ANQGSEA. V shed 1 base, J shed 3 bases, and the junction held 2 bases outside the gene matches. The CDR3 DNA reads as TGCAGCGTTGAAGGACAGGGAGACACTGAAGCTTTCTTT. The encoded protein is CSVEGQGDTEAFF.

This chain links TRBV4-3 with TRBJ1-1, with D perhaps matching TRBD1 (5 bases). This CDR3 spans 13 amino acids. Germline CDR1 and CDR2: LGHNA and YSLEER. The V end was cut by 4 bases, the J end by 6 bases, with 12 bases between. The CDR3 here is CASSRARGAEAFF. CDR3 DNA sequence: TGCGCCAGCAGCCGCGCGAGGGGCGCTGAAGCTTTCTTT.

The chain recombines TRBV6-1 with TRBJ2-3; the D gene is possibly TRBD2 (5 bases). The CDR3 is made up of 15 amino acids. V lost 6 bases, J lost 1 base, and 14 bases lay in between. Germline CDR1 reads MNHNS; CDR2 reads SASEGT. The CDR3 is CASRTGFAGTDTQYF. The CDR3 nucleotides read TGTGCCAGCAGGACGGGGTTTGCCGGCACAGATACGCAGTATTTT.

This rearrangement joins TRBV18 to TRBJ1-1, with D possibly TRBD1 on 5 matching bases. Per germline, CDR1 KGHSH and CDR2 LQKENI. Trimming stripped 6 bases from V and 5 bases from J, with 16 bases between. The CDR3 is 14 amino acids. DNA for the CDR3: TGTGCCAGCTCTCCCGGGGGTGGTGGAACTGAAGCTTTCTTT. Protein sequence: CASSPGGGGTEAFF.

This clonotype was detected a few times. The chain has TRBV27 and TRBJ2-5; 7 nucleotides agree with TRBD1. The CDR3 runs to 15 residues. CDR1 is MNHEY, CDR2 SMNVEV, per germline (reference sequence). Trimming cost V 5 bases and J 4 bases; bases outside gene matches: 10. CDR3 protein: CASSDPTGAGETQYF. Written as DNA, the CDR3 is TGTGCCAGCAGTGATCCTACAGGGGCGGGAGAGACCCAGTACTTC.

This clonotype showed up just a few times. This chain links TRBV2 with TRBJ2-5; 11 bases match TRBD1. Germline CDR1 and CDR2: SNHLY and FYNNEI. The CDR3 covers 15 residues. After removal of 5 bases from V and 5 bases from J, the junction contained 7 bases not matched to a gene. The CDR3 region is CASSPDRGPEETQYF. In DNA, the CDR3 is TGTGCCAGCAGTCCGGACAGGGGGCCGGAGGAGACCCAGTACTTC.

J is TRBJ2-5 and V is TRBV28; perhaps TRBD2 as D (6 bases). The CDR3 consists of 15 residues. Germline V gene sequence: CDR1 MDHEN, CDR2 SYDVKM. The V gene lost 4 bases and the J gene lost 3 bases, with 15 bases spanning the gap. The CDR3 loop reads CASSSPGLSKETQYF. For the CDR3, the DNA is TGTGCCAGCAGTTCTCCGGGACTGTCCAAAGAGACCCAGTACTTC.

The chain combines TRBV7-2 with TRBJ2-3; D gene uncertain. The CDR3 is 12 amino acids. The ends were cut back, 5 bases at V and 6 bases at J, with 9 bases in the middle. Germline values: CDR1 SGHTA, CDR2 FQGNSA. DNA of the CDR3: TGTGCCAGCAGCCCCCGTGGGGATACGCAGTATTTT. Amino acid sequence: CASSPRGDTQYF.

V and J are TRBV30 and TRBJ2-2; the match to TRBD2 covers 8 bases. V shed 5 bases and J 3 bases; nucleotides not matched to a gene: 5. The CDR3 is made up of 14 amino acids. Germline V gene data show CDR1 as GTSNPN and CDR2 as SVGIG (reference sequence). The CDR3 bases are TGTGCCTGGGGCAGCGGGGGATACACCGGGGAGCTGTTTTTT. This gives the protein CAWGSGGYTGELFF. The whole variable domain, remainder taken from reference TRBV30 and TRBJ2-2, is SQTIHQWPATLVQPVGSPLSLECTVEGTSNPNLYWYRQAAGRGLQLLFYSVGIGQISSEVPQNLSASRPQDRQFILSSKKLLLSDSGFYLCAWGSGGYTGELFFGEGSRLTVL.

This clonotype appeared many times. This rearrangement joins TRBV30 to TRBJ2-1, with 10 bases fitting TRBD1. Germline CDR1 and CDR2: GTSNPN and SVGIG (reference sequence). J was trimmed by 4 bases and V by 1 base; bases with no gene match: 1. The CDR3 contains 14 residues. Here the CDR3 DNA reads TGTGCCTGGAGTGGACAGGGGGCATACAATGAGCAGTTCTTC. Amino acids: CAWSGQGAYNEQFF. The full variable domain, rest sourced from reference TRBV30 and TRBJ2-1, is SQTIHQWPATLVQPVGSPLSLECTVEGTSNPNLYWYRQAAGRGLQLLFYSVGIGQISSEVPQNLSASRPQDRQFILSSKKLLLSDSGFYLCAWSGQGAYNEQFFGPGTRLTVL.

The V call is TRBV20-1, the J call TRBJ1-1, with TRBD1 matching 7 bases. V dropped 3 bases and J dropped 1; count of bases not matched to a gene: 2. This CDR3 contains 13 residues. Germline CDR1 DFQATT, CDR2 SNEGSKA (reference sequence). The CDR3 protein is CSASGTENTEAFF. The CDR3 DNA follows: TGCAGTGCTAGTGGGACAGAGAACACTGAAGCTTTCTTT.

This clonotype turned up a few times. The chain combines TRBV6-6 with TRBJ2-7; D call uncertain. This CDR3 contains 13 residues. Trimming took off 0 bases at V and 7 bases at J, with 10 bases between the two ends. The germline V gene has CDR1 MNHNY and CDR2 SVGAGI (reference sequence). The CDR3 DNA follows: TGTGCCAGCAGTTACTCACCGGTGACTGAGCAGTACTTC. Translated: CASSYSPVTEQYF.

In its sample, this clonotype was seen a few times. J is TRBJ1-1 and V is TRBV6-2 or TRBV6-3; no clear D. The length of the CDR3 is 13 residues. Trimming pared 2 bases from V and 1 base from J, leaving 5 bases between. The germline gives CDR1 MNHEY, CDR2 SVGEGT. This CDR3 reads CASSYDGNTEAFF. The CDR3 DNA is TGTGCCAGCAGTTACGACGGGAACACTGAAGCTTTCTTT.